The 7 T cell receptor beta chains listed next were all sequenced from one sample in a study of cytomegalovirus exposure and HLA in healthy donors. Primers: 60 Vbeta forward and 13 Jbeta reverse. Libraries were prepared by immunoSEQ multiplex PCR; TCRdb keeps only in-frame clonotypes and omits some of them. The top ten clones hold about 5.6% of a sample with 130,000 to 150,000 clones, about 80% of them seen once. The sequencing sample was made of PBMCs. These receptors originate from a young man in good health and CMV-seropositive.

Concerning this clone itself: A junction boundary mismatches the germline segment, possibly from a read error. The V and J genes are TRBV7-9 and TRBJ2-7; D is possibly TRBD1 (5 bases). Germline CDR1 reads SEHNR; CDR2 reads FQNEAQ (reference sequence). The CDR3 covers 14 residues. The CDR3 DNA reads as TGTACCAGCAGCTCCAGGACAAGCCCCTACGAGCAGTACTTC. Amino acid sequence: CTSSSRTSPYEQYF.

Here the CDR3 reads CASSNPRQIWETQYF. In nucleotides, the CDR3 is TGTGCCAGCAGCAACCCTCGACAGATCTGGGAGACCCAGTACTTC. The chain couples TRBV6-5 to TRBJ2-5; D perhaps matches TRBD1 (5 bases). The germline CDR1 and CDR2 sequences are MNHEY and SVGAGI. CDR3 length: 15 residues. Deletions cut 6 bases from V and 5 bases from J, with 19 bases between.

Comment on this clone: One end of the junction is discordant with germline, which a read error may explain. V usage is TRBV2 and J usage is TRBJ1-2; weak D call: TRBD1 (5 bases). There are 16 residues in the CDR3. Germline CDR1 SNHLY, CDR2 FYNNEI. CDR3 loop: CARGPGPPQPGYSYTF. CDR3 bases: TGTGCCAGGGGGCCGGGCCCCCCCCAACCAGGCTATAGCTACACCTTC.

A word on this clone: One end of the junction is discordant with germline, which a read error may explain. In nucleotides, the CDR3 is TGTGCCAGCAGTGAAAGGAACTCTGGGGCCAACGGCCTGACTTTC. This sequence encodes CASSERNSGANGLTF. This chain links TRBV6-4 with TRBJ2-6; D is possibly TRBD1 (5 bases). CDR1 and CDR2 (germline): MRHNA, SNTAGT. This CDR3 region has 15 residues.

For the CDR3, the DNA is TGTGCCAGCAGCTTCGGACTAGCGGGGGGGCCATCAGAGACCCAGTACTTC. Its translation is CASSFGLAGGPSETQYF. The V call is TRBV5-4, the J call TRBJ2-5; 15 bases match TRBD2. The CDR3 has 17 residues. V lost 2 bases, J lost 4 bases, and 6 bases stayed unmatched. Germline loops: CDR1 SGHNT, CDR2 YYREEE (reference sequence).

The chain carries TRBV6-6 and TRBJ2-1; D is possibly TRBD2 (5 bases). The CDR3 consists of 12 residues. Trimming cost V 0 bases and J 16 bases, with 13 bases left between them. Germline CDR1 is MNHNY and CDR2 is SVGAGI (reference sequence). CDR3: CASSYSTSGPFF. The CDR3 region has the DNA TGTGCCAGCAGTTACTCGACCAGCGGCCCATTCTTC.

The chain recombines TRBV6-1 with TRBJ1-1, with 7 bases that match TRBD1. This CDR3 is built from 13 residues. Germline V lookup: CDR1 MNHNS, CDR2 SASEGT. The V and J ends lost 11 bases and 7 bases, in that order; junction bases with no gene match: 13. The CDR3 protein is CASEDRRTSEAFF. The CDR3 nucleotides are TGTGCCTCAGAGGACAGGAGAACAAGTGAAGCTTTCTTT.